This T cell receptor beta chain was observed in a study of T-cell reconstitution after alpha-beta-depleted transplantation in children. The CDR3 runs 15 residues. The germline V gene encodes CDR1 KGHDR and CDR2 SFDVKD. The V end lost 4 bases, the J end lost 2 bases, and 13 bases lay between the germline ends. Unique molecular identifiers tagged the TCRbeta library. TCRdb reanalysed the PCR reads using MiXCR and keeps one entry per CDR3 protein. Of more than 550,000 distinct CDR3 sequences detected, roughly a tenth appear once; the ten largest clones hold 3.5% to 5%. There are many counts of this clonotype.

The clonotype originates from a human donor who donated a stem cell graft to a child with acute myeloid leukemia. The rearrangement uses TRBV24-1 and TRBJ2-5; TRBD2 might be the D (5 bases). Material: PBMCs from the stem cell graft donor, obtained from the stem cell graft. This CDR3 reads CATSETGRDQETQYF. The CDR3 region has the DNA TGTGCCACCAGTGAAACCGGACGGGATCAAGAGACCCAGTACTTC.